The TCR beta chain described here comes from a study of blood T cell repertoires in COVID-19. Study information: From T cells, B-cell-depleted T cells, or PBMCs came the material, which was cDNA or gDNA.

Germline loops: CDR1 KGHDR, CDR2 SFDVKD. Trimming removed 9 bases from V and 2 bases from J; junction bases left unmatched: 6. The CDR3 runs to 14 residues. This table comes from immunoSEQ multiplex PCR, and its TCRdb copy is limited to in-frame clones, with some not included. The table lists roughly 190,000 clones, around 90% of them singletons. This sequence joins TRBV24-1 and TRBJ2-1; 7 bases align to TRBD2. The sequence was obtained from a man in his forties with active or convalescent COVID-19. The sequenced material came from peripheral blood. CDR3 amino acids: CATGSSGTYNEQFF. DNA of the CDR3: TGTGCCACCGGATCTAGCGGCACCTACAATGAGCAGTTCTTC.